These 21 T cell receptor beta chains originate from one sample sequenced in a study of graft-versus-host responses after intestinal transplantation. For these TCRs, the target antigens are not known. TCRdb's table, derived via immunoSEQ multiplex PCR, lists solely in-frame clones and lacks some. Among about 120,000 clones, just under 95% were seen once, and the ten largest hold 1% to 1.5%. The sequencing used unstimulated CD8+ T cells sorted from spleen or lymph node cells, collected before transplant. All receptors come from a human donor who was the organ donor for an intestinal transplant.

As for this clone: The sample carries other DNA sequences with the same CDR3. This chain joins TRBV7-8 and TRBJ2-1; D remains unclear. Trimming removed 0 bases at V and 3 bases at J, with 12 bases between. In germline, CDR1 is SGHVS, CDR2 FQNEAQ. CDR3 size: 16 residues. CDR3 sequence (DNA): TGTGCCAGCAGCTTAGCAGGCGGACCCATCTACAATGAGCAGTTCTTC. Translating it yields CASSLAGGPIYNEQFF.

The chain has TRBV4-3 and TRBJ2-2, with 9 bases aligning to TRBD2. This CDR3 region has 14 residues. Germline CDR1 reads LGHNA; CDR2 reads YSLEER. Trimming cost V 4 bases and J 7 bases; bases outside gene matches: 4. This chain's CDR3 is CASSRVAGVGELFF. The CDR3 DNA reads TGCGCCAGCAGCCGCGTAGCGGGAGTCGGGGAGCTGTTTTTT.

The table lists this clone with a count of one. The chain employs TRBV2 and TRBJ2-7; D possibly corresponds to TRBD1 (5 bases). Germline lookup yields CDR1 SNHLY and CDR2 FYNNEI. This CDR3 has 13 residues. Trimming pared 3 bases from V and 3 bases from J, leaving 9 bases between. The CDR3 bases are TGTGCCAGCAGTGAGATCAGGGTCTACGAGCAGTACTTC. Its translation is CASSEIRVYEQYF.

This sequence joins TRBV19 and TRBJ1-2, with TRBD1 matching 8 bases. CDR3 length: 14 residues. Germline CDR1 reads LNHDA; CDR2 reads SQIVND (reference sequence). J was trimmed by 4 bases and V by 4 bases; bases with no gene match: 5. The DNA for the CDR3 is TGTGCCAGTAGTACAGGGGGCACAAGCTATGGCTACACCTTC. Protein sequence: CASSTGGTSYGYTF.

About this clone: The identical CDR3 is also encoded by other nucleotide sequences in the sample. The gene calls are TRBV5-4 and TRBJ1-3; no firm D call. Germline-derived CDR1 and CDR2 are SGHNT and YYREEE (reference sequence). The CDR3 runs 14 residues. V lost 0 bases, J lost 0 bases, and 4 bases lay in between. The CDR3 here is CASSLETSGNTIYF. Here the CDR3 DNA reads TGTGCCAGCAGCTTGGAAACCTCTGGAAACACCATATATTTT. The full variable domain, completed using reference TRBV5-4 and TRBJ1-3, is ETGVTQSPTHLIKTRGQQVTLRCSSQSGHNTVSWYQQALGQGPQFIFQYYREEENGRGNFPPRFSGLQFPNYSSELNVNALELDDSALYLCASSLETSGNTIYFGEGSWLTVV.

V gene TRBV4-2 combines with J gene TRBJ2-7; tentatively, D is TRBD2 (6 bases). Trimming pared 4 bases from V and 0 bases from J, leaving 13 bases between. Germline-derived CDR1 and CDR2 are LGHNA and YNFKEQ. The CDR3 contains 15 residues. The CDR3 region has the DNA TGTGCCAGCAGCCCCGAGGGACTCTCCTCCTACGAGCAGTACTTC. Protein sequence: CASSPEGLSSYEQYF.

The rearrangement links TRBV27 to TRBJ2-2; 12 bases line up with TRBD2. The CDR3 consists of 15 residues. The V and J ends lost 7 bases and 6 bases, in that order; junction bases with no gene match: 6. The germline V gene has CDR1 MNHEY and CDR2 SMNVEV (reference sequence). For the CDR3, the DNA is TGTGCCAGCACCGCACTAGCGGGAGGCGCCGGGGAGCTGTTTTTT. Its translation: CASTALAGGAGELFF.

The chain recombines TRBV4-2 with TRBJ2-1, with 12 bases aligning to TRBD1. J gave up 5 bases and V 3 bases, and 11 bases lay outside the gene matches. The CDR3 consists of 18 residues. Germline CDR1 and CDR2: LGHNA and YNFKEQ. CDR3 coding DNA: TGTGCCAGCAGCCACGCGCCTTCGGGACAGGGGGCTGACAATGAGCAGTTCTTC. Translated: CASSHAPSGQGADNEQFF.

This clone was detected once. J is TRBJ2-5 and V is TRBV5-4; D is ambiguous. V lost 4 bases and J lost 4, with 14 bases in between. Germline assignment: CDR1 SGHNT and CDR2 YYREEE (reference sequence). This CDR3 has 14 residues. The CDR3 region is CASSPPERRETQYF. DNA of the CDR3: TGTGCCAGCAGCCCCCCAGAAAGGCGAGAGACCCAGTACTTC.

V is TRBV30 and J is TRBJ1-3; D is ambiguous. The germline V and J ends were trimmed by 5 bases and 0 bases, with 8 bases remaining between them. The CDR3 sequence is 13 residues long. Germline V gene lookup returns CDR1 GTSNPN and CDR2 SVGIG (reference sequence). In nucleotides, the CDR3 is TGTGCCTGGGCATTTAGCTCTGGAAACACCATATATTTT. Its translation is CAWAFSSGNTIYF.

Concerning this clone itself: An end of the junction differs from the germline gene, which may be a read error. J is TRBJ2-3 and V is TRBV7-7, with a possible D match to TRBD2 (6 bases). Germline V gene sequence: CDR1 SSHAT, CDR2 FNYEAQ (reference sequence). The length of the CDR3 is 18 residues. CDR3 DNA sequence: TGTGCTAGCAGCTTAGCAGAGCTAGCGCCACCCGACCAAGATACGCAGTATTTT. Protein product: CASSLAELAPPDQDTQYF. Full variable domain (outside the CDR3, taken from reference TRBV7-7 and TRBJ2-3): GAGVSQSPRYKVTKRGQDVTLRCDPISSHATLYWYQQALGQGPEFLTYFNYEAQPDKSGLPSDRFSAERPEGSISTLTIQRTEQRDSAMYRCASSLAELAPPDQDTQYFGPGTRLTVL.

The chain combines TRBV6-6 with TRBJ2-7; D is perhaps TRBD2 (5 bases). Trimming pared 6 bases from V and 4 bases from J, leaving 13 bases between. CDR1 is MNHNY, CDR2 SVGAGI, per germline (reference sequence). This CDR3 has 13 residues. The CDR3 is CASSLTRVYEQYF. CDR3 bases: TGTGCCAGCAGCCTAACTAGGGTTTACGAGCAGTACTTC.

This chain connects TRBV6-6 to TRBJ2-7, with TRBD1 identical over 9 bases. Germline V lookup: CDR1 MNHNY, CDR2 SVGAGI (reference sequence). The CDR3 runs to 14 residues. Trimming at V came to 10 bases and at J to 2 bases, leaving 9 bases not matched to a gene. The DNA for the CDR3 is TGTGCCACCCTACCGGGACAGGGAACCTACGAGCAGTACTTC. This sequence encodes CATLPGQGTYEQYF.

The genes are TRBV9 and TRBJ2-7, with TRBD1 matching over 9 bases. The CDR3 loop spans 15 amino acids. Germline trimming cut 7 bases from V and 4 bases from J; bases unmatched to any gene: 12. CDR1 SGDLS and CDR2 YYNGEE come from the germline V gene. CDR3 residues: CASGGGTGNFYEQYF. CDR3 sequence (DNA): TGTGCCAGCGGAGGGGGGACAGGGAATTTTTACGAGCAGTACTTC. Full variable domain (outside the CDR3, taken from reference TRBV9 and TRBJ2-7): DSGVTQTPKHLITATGQRVTLRCSPRSGDLSVYWYQQSLDQGLQFLIQYYNGEERAKGNILERFSAQQFPDLHSELNLSSLELGDSALYFCASGGGTGNFYEQYFGPGTRLTVT.

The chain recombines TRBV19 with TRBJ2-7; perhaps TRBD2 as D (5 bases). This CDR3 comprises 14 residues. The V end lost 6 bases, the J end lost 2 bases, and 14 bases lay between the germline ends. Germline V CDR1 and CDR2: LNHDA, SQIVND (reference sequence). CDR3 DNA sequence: TGTGCCAGTAGCAACGGACTGGATACCTACGAGCAGTACTTC. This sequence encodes CASSNGLDTYEQYF.

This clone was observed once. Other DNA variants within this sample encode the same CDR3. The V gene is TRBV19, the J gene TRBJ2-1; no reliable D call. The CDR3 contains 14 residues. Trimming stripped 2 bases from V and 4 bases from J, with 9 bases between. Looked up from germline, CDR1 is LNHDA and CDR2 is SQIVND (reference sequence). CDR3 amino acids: CASSILAGYNEQFF. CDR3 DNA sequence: TGTGCCAGTAGTATATTGGCCGGTTACAATGAGCAGTTCTTC.

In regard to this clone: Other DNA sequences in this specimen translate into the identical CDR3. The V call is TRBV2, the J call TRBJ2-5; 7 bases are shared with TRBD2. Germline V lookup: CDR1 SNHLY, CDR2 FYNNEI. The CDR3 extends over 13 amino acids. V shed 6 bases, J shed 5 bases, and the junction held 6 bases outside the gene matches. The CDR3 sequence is CASSSGMRETQYF. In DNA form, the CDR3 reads TGTGCCAGCAGCAGCGGGATGAGGGAGACCCAGTACTTC.

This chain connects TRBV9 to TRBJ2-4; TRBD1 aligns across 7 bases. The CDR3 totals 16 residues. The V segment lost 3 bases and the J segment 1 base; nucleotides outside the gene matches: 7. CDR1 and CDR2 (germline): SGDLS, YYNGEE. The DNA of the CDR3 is TGTGCCAGCAGCGGAGGGACAGCCCAGGCCAAAAACATTCAGTACTTC. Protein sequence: CASSGGTAQAKNIQYF.

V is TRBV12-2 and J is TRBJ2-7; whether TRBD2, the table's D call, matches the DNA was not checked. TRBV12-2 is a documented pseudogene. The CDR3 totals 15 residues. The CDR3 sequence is CASRMTSGRAYEQYF. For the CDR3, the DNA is TGTGCAAGTCGCATGACTAGCGGGAGGGCCTACGAGCAGTACTTC.

CDR3 coding DNA: TGTGCCAGCAGCCAGAAGGGGGGGACGTGGACGGGTGGCTACACCTTC. Its translation: CASSQKGGTWTGGYTF. The chain carries TRBV14 and TRBJ1-2, with D maybe TRBD1 (6 bases). Trimming took off 3 bases at V and 7 bases at J, with 21 bases between the two ends. The CDR3 length is 16 residues. Germline V gene data show CDR1 as SGHDN and CDR2 as FVKESK.

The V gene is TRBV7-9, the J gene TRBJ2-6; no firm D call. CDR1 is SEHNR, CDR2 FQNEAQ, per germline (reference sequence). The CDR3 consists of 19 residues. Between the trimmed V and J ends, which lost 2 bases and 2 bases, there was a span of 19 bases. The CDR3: CASSLRLGRFPPGANVLTF. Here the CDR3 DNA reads TGTGCCAGCAGCTTACGGCTAGGCAGGTTTCCGCCTGGGGCCAACGTCCTGACTTTC.